This section outlines one TCR beta chain sequence together with its context. Its matching antigen is unknown. The data were taken from a study of cytotoxic CD8 clonotypes in ibrutinib-treated CLL. Investigators sourced 1.5 to 2 micrograms of genomic DNA from cryopreserved PBMCs for TCR beta libraries. Sequencing used immunoSEQ multiplex PCR; TCRdb keeps in-frame clones, though not all of them. The top ten hold approximately 7% of the sample, which has around 310,000 clones, around four fifths seen once. Study-level points and caveats: Clonality at baseline surpassed age-matched healthy donors and tracked circulating CD8+ T-cell counts.

The CDR3 is made up of 17 amino acids. The V and J ends lost 4 bases and 5 bases, in that order; junction bases with no gene match: 10. In germline, CDR1 is SGHTS, CDR2 YDEGEE. The material was PBMCs, obtained before ibrutinib treatment. This chain uses TRBV5-8 with TRBJ2-5; 14 nucleotides line up with TRBD2. The TCR comes from a human donor with chronic lymphocytic leukemia. The CDR3 loop reads CASSQGLAGGFLETQYF. The DNA for the CDR3 is TGTGCCAGCAGCCAAGGACTAGCGGGAGGTTTCTTGGAGACCCAGTACTTC. The full variable domain, completed using reference TRBV5-8 and TRBJ2-5, is EAGVTQSPTHLIKTRGQQATLRCSPISGHTSVYWYQQALGLGLQFLLWYDEGEERNRGNFPPRFSGRQFPNYSSELNVNALELEDSALYLCASSQGLAGGFLETQYFGPGTRLLVL.